The clone carrying this TCR beta chain was found many times. The target antigen is unknown. The study tagged each TCR cDNA molecule with a unique molecular identifier. TCRdb re-derived calls from the 5' RACE reads in MiXCR, one entry per CDR3 protein. The sample consists of tens of thousands of distinct CDR3 sequences, just over 7.5% of them appearing once. The data originate from a study of spatial heterogeneity in lung cancer. About the research overall: As counted in raw reads, each unique TCR and UMI combination appeared more than ten times on average.

Stated time point: blood at routine non-recurrence follow-up after resection. Findings of the study overall: Blood showed ubiquitous tumor TCRs more often at resection than at routine follow-up.

The CDR3 has 16 residues. Germline CDR1 and CDR2: SGHNT and YENEEA. The trim removed 5 bases at V and 3 bases at J, leaving 5 bases unmatched. The clonotype comes from a male donor with early-stage non-small cell lung cancer. V and J are TRBV11-3 and TRBJ2-3; TRBD2 agrees at 13 bases. The sample consisted of PBMCs, taken at follow-up. This CDR3 is CASSERTSGGTDTQYF. The CDR3 nucleotides read TGTGCCAGCAGCGAAAGGACTAGCGGGGGAACAGATACGCAGTATTTT.